This T cell receptor beta chain is from a study of neurological immune-mediated disorders. Sequencing of 15-18 subjects in each run yielded over 200 million TCR-beta sequences. TCRdb reprocessed the 5' RACE reads with MiXCR, giving one entry per CDR3 protein. This sample has about 24,000 distinct CDR3 sequences, with 6.7% found just once. The CDR3 extends over 15 amino acids. Germline V gives CDR1 DFQATT, CDR2 SNEGSKA (reference sequence). Losses at the gene ends were 0 bases for V and 6 bases for J; bases not matched to a gene: 7. This clonotype was seen at least ten times. The specimen sequenced was PBMCs. The chain recombines TRBV20-1 with TRBJ1-5; 8 bases are a match to TRBD1. The receptor was isolated from a woman aged 40 to 55 in good health. Here the CDR3 DNA reads TGCAGTGCTAGAGATGGACAGGGTCGGGCTCAGCCCCAGCATTTT. Amino acids: CSARDGQGRAQPQHF.